The 13 T cell receptor beta chains listed next were all sequenced from one sample in a study of CD8+CD57+ T cells in acquired aplastic anemia. Profiling that covered TCR beta VDJ and CDR3 relied on genomic DNA as its template. Via MiXCR, TCRdb re-called the reads, giving one row per CDR3 protein. This table holds fewer than 200,000 distinct CDR3 sequences, approximately 43% found once. The sample comprised sorted CD4+, CD8+, or CD8+CD57+ T cells (not recorded which) from PBMCs. The origin of the receptors is a human donor in good health.

Worth noting for this clonotype: A much larger clone sits a single nucleotide away, making a read error possible. The chain links TRBV20-1 to TRBJ2-5; D is tentatively TRBD1 or TRBD2 (6 bases each). Deletions cut 6 bases from V and 5 bases from J, with 19 bases between. The CDR3 is 14 residues long. Germline V gives CDR1 DFQATT, CDR2 SNEGSKA (reference sequence). The CDR3 sequence: CSALWGASPETQYF. CDR3 DNA: TGCAGTGCGCTTTGGGGGGCGAGCCCCGAGACCCAGTACTTC.

With respect to this clonotype: It may be a read error: a sequence one base away is much more abundant. This chain joins TRBV6-5 and TRBJ2-3, with D tentatively TRBD1 (6 bases). Germline V gene data show CDR1 as MNHEY and CDR2 as SVGAGI. The CDR3 loop spans 14 amino acids. CDR3 sequence: CASGYGTTTDTQYF. The CDR3, as DNA: TGTGCCAGCGGTTACGGGACAACCACAGATACGCAGTATTTT.

Many counts were recorded for this clonotype. The V call is TRBV5-1, the J call TRBJ2-1; 11 nucleotides align to TRBD2. This CDR3 has 15 amino acids. Germline lookup yields CDR1 SGHRS and CDR2 YFSETQ. The junction had 8 bases not matched to a gene; V was cut back by 5 bases and J by 7 bases. CDR3 loop: CASRPIAGGVNEQFF. CDR3 DNA sequence: TGCGCCAGCAGACCCATAGCGGGAGGGGTTAATGAGCAGTTCTTC.

Ten or more counts support this clonotype. V is TRBV6-4 and J is TRBJ2-7, with D uncertain. Germline CDR1 and CDR2: MRHNA and SNTAGT. The CDR3 sequence is 14 residues long. V shed 2 bases and J shed 5 bases, with 13 bases lying between them. The CDR3 loop reads CASSDRRLPNEQYF. The DNA for the CDR3 is TGTGCCAGCAGTGACAGGCGGCTTCCTAACGAGCAGTACTTC.

The V gene is TRBV9, the J gene TRBJ2-7; perhaps D is TRBD1 or TRBD2 (5 bases each). The length of the CDR3 is 14 residues. V was trimmed by 4 bases and J by 2 bases, leaving 13 bases between them. Germline loops: CDR1 SGDLS, CDR2 YYNGEE. The CDR3 protein is CASSLRDGTYEQYF. The CDR3 DNA is TGTGCCAGCAGCCTACGGGACGGGACCTACGAGCAGTACTTC.

Many counts were recorded for this clonotype. This chain joins TRBV7-3 and TRBJ1-6; no definite D call. This CDR3 region has 18 residues. V was cut by 1 base and J by 0 bases, with 13 bases left in between. The germline CDR1 and CDR2 sequences are SGHTA and FQGTGA. The CDR3 reads CASSLMGRPSSYNSPLHF. The CDR3 DNA sequence: TGTGCCAGCAGCTTAATGGGCAGGCCAAGCTCCTATAATTCACCCCTCCACTTT.

This clonotype has a count of ten or more. V is TRBV7-2 and J is TRBJ2-7; D unresolved. Germline CDR1 SGHTA, CDR2 FQGNSA. CDR3 length equals 12 residues. The ends were cut back, 1 base at V and 6 bases at J, with 7 bases in the middle. Here the CDR3 DNA reads TGTGCCAGCAGCTTAGTCGAGACCGAGCAGTACTTC. Translation gives CASSLVETEQYF.

This clonotype was seen many times. The rearrangement joins TRBV12-3 or TRBV12-4 to TRBJ1-3; 8 bases map to TRBD1. Germline trimming cut 6 bases from V and 2 bases from J; bases unmatched to any gene: 3. This CDR3 spans 14 amino acids. CDR3 loop: CASRDRGTGNTIYF. The DNA for the CDR3 is TGTGCCAGCAGAGACAGGGGAACTGGAAACACCATATATTTT.

This chain connects TRBV20-1 to TRBJ2-3, with D possibly being TRBD1 (5 bases). The CDR3 is 14 residues long. Trimming cost V 6 bases and J 4 bases, with 17 bases left between them. CDR1 is DFQATT and CDR2 is SNEGSKA in the germline V gene (reference sequence). DNA for the CDR3: TGCAGTGCCAACGGAGACAGTAAGGCAGATACGCAGTATTTT. This encodes CSANGDSKADTQYF.

About this clonotype: No conserved phenylalanine or tryptophan is present at the end of the CDR3, so a read error is the likely explanation. The chain joins TRBV5-5 to TRBJ2-3; D unresolved. CDR1 and CDR2 (germline): SGHKS, YYEKEE (reference sequence). CDR3 length: 13 amino acids. V was cut by 4 bases and J by 1 base, with 7 bases left in between. The CDR3 coding sequence is TGTGCCAGCAGCCACGGTGGCACAGATACGCAGTATGTT. It yields the protein CASSHGGTDTQYV.

V is TRBV12-3 or TRBV12-4 and J is TRBJ1-5; the D is unclear. The CDR3 is made up of 13 amino acids. Deletions cut 3 bases from V and 5 bases from J, with 8 bases between. DNA for the CDR3: TGTGCCAGCAGTTTCGGGCGGTATCAGCCCCAGCATTTT. Translation gives CASSFGRYQPQHF.

The J gene is TRBJ2-7, the V gene TRBV5-6, with D maybe TRBD2 (6 bases). V was pared by 4 bases and J by 2 bases, with 13 bases between. This CDR3 region has 14 residues. CDR1 and CDR2 from the germline V gene are SGHDT and YYEEEE. The CDR3 is CASSIGGDTYEQYF. The DNA for the CDR3 is TGTGCCAGCAGCATCGGAGGGGATACCTACGAGCAGTACTTC.

On this clonotype itself: Possible read error: a much larger clone is one base away. This chain connects TRBV6-1 to TRBJ1-5; maybe TRBD1 (6 bases). Germline V gene lookup returns CDR1 MNHNS and CDR2 SASEGT. This CDR3 has 15 amino acids. CDR3 nucleotide sequence: TGTGCCAGCAGGCCAACAGGGTTCAGCAATCAGCCCCGGCATTTT. It encodes CASRPTGFSNQPRHF.